This T cell receptor beta chain was captured by sequencing in a study of T cells in Graves' hyperthyroidism and ophthalmopathy (dated by TCRdb to the late 2010s). For context, the study as a whole: Peripheral blood was collected at initial diagnosis, before any treatment. For training and testing, the roughly 97 patients in the discovery cohort were randomly divided in a 7:3 ratio. According to the paper, TCR Vbeta CDR3 sequencing was carried out on about 140 peripheral blood samples, which came from about 45 ophthalmopathy, roughly 75 hyperthyroidism and approximately 17 progressor patients. Prospective prediction of ophthalmopathy was tested in an independent validation cohort consisting of 18 to 20 hyperthyroidism patients and 15 or so patients who later progressed to ophthalmopathy. Once sampling was done, hyperthyroidism patients were given methimazole at a starting dose of 30 mg daily, whereas ophthalmopathy patients were given high-dose intravenous methylprednisolone. Thyroid tissue and blood T-cell repertoires from six or seven Graves' hyperthyroidism patients were also compared in the study. TCR V-J signatures able to tell the groups apart were searched for in a discovery cohort of about a hundred patients, of whom fewer than 45 had Graves' ophthalmopathy and 57 had stable Graves' hyperthyroidism. Broad study findings and their caveats: A model built on a 13 V-J signature distinguished ophthalmopathy from stable hyperthyroidism, reaching about 88% sensitivity and 81.08% specificity in cross-validation and 80%/75% in testing. Most expanded thyroid clonotypes (frequency above 0.001) were also detected in blood, a finding suggesting that blood repertoires may reflect thyroid immune responses. No statistical method was used to fix the sample size in advance, and group allocation was not hidden from the investigators. In validation, progression to ophthalmopathy was predicted by the model with 70% to 71% sensitivity and just over 72% specificity, a median of around 5.9 months before onset.

For this clonotype: What this receptor recognizes is not known. No much larger clonotype is one base removed from it; base qualities were not supplied.

The junction shows trimming of 3 bases on V and 2 bases on J, and the gene matches do not reach 6 bases of it. Per the germline V gene (reference sequence), LNHDA is the CDR1 and SQIVND is the CDR2. From cysteine to phenylalanine, the CDR3 is 18 amino acids long. The CDR3 DNA has 54 bases and is translated from base 1. The TCR beta CDR3 regions were amplified from the RNA transcripts. The first round of RT-PCR for the TCR CDR3 was performed with the HTBI primer set and the Qiagen OneStep RT-PCR kit. Libraries were constructed in a second round of multiplex PCR, after which size selection and purification were performed. Paired-end sequencing of the libraries was performed with 100 bp reads on an Illumina HiSeq2000. As for the authors' bioinformatics: Raw data were processed with SOAPnuke, discarding reads with adapters, uncalled bases, mean Phred below 15, or no exact constant-primer or identifier match. COPE v1.2.5 was used to merge high-quality paired reads, and clonotypes were defined as unique nucleotide sequences. Clonotypes were aligned to IMGT TRBV, TRBD and TRBJ reference segments using MiTCR v1.1. Analysis was restricted to V-J combinations with a frequency above 0.0001, which covered 99% to 99.2% of repertoires. A TCS score was defined as the ratio between F50 (clonal expansion) and ExV (chaos), using BLOSUM62-based TCRdist between CDR3 peptides within each V-J. Welch's t-statistics and random forest reduced 500 to 550 V-J features to 13, which were used in a naive Bayes classifier (R e1071). Clones were called with MiXCR by TCRdb after fastp trimmed the public reads at Q25, and only in-frame beta chains were retained. Rows with one shared CDR3 protein collapse into an entry with the most common genes and DNA. TCRdb, not the authors, supplied the V and J calls. Counted in this sample were about 640,000 distinct CDR3 sequences; around 21% of them appeared once. Together, the top ten hold 34% of the sample.

In the ophthalmopathy patients, disease was moderately to severely active, with a Clinical Activity Score of 3 or more, a NOSPECS grade of 4 or more, and a duration of less than 3 months. Patients with uncontrolled infections, other autoimmune diseases, pregnancy or lactation were excluded. Diagnoses relied on clinical symptoms, serum thyroxine and TRAb, thyroid ultrasound and orbital computed tomography. PBMCs were separated from about 10 ml of fresh peripheral blood using Ficoll-Paque density gradient centrifugation. Total RNA was extracted with Trizol reagent, and quality was checked on an Agilent 2100 Bioanalyzer.

This TCR was recovered from a young man with Graves' ophthalmopathy. Sample: blood. The chain joins TRBV19 to TRBJ2-6, and TRBD1 aligns with 11 junction nucleotides. The DNA is as follows: TGTGCCAGTAGTATCCGCGGGACAGGGGGGACTGGGGCCAACGTCCTGACTTTC. Its protein reads: CASSIRGTGGTGANVLTF. Outside the CDR3, residues come from the reference TRBV19 and TRBJ2-6 proteins, so the full variable domain is: DGGITQSPKYLFRKEGQNVTLSCEQNLNHDAMYWYRQDPGQGLRLIYYSQIVNDFQKGDIAEGYSVSREKKESFPLTVTSAQKNPTAFYLCASSIRGTGGTGANVLTFGAGSRLTVL.